This T cell receptor beta chain was captured in a study of T cell responses to AZD1222 COVID-19 vaccine. The CDR3 is 11 residues long. V lost 5 bases and J lost 8, with 12 bases in between. CDR1 is GTSNPN, CDR2 SVGIG, per germline (reference sequence). On this clone: Antigen specificity is unknown.

Study conclusions and caveats: After two AZD1222 doses, spike-specific TCR breadth and depth rose versus day 0.

Generated by immunoSEQ multiplex PCR, the TCRdb table keeps only in-frame clones and is missing some. The sample lists about 160,000 clones, roughly 90% seen once, with approximately 3.4% in the top ten. This clonotype originated in an adult who received the AZD1222 COVID-19 vaccine. Sequencing was performed on peripheral blood, taken 28 days after the second AZD1222 dose. J is TRBJ1-2 and V is TRBV30, with a possible D match to TRBD1 (5 bases). The chain's CDR3 is CAWAPRGGYTF. CDR3 DNA: TGTGCCTGGGCCCCAAGGGGAGGCTACACCTTC.